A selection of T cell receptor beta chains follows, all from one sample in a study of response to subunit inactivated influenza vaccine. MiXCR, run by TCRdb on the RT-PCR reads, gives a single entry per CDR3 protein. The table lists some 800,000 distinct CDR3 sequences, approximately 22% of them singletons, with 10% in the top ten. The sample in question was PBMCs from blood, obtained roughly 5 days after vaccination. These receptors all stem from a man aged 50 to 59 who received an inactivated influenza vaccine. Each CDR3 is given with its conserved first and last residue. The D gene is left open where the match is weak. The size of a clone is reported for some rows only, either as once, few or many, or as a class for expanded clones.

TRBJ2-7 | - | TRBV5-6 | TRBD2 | TGTGCCAGCAGCCAGACTAGCGGGGCGACGTGGGAGCAGTACTTC | CASSQTSGATWEQYF
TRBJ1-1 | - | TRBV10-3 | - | TGTGCCATCAGTGAGGGGGGACACTTGAGGACTGAAGCTTTCTTT | CAISEGGHLRTEAFF
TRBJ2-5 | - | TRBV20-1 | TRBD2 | TGCAGTGCTAGTAGGGGAGGGCAAGAGACCCAGTACTTC | CSASRGGQETQYF
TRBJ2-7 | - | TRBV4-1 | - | TGCGCCAGCAGCCAAGTAAGACAAGGCTCCTACGAGCAGTACTTC | CASSQVRQGSYEQYF
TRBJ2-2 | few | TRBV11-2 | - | TGTGCCAGCAGCTTACGTCGCGGAGACCCCGCGAACACCGGGGAGCTGTTTTTT | CASSLRRGDPANTGELFF
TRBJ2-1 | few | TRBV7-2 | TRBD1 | TGTGCCAGCAGCTTAGCGACAGGGGCGAGAATCTCCTACAATGAGCAGTTCTTC | CASSLATGARISYNEQFF
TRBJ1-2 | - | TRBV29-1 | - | TGCAGCGATCTGAGGGAACATGGCTACACCTTC | CSDLREHGYTF
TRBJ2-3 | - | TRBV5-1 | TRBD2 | TGCGCCAGCAGTTCGGGACTAGCGTCCTCAGATACGCAGTATTTT | CASSSGLASSDTQYF
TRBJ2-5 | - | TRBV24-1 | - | TGTGCCACCAGTGACACAGAGTACCAAGAGACCCAGTACTTC | CATSDTEYQETQYF
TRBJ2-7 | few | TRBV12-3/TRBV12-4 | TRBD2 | TGTGCCAGCACCATAGGGACTAGCGGAACCTACGAGCAGTACTTC | CASTIGTSGTYEQYF
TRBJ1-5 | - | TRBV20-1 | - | TGCAGTGCGGCAGGGGATACTAATCAGCCCCAGCATTTT | CSAAGDTNQPQHF
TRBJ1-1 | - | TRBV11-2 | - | TGTGCCAGCAATGGGAAGCCGGAGAACACTGAAGCTTTCTTT | CASNGKPENTEAFF
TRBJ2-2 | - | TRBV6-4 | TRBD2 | TGTGCCAGCAGTGAAGGAGCGGGGACCGGCGGGGAGCTGGTTTTT | CASSEGAGTGGELVF
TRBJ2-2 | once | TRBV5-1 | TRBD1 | TGCGCCAGCAGCATCACGTCAGGGGGCAACACCGGGGAGCTGTTTTTT | CASSITSGGNTGELFF
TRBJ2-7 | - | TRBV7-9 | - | TGTGCCAGCAGCGCGACCCCCTACGAGCAGTACTTC | CASSATPYEQYF
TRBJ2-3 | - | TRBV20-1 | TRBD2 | TGCAGTGCTACTAGCGGGGGGACTTCAGATACGCAGTATTTT | CSATSGGTSDTQYF
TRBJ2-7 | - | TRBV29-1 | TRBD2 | TGCAGCGTTGCGACTAGCAGAAACTACGAGCAGTACTTC | CSVATSRNYEQYF
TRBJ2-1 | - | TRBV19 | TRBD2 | TGTGCCAGTAGTATTTGGCGTGGCGGCGGGAGGGCATACAATGAGCAGTTCTTC | CASSIWRGGGRAYNEQFF
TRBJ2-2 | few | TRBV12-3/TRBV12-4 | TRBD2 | TGTGCCAGCATTTCTAGCGGGGGGGCAACCGGGGAGCTGTTTTTT | CASISSGGATGELFF
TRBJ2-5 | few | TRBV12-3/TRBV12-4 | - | TGTGCCAGCAGTTGGGACGGGGGAGAGACCCAGTACTTC | CASSWDGGETQYF
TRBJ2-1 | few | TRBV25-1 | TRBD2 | TGTGCCAGCAGTGATGGCCATAGCGGGGGGGCCAGCTCCTACAATGAGCAGTTCTTC | CASSDGHSGGASSYNEQFF
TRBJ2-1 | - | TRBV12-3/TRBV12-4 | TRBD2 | TGTGCCAGCAGTCTTACTAGCGGATCAGAGCAGTTCTTC | CASSLTSGSEQFF
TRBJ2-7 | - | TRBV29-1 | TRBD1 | TGCAGCGTTGAGCGGACAGGGGTGGCCGAGCAGTACTTC | CSVERTGVAEQYF
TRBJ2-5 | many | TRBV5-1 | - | TGTGCCAGCAGTTTGCCCAGCCAAGAGACCCAGTACTTC | CASSLPSQETQYF
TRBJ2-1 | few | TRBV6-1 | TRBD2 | TGTGCCAGCCGCCCTAGCGGGGGAGCTGAGCAGTTCTTC | CASRPSGGAEQFF
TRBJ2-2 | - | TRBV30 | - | TGTGCCTGGAGCGAGGGTATCGGGGAGCTGTTTTTT | CAWSEGIGELFF
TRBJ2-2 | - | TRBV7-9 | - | TGTGCCAGCAGCCACAAGAACACCGGGGAGCTGTTTTTT | CASSHKNTGELFF
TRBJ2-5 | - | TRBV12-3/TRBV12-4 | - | TGTGCCAGCAGTCCGACCCCACAAGAGACCCAGTACTTC | CASSPTPQETQYF
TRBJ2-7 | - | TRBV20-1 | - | TGCAGTGCTAGTGGGGGGTTGAGGTACGAGCAGTACTTC | CSASGGLRYEQYF